This TCR beta chain was identified in a study of technical replicates of blood from a few donors. The CDR3 length is 16 residues. CDR1 and CDR2 (germline): SGDLS, YYNGEE. V shed 4 bases and J 1 base; nucleotides not matched to a gene: 7. TCRdb's table, derived via immunoSEQ multiplex PCR, lists solely in-frame clones and lacks some. The data show roughly 51,000 clones, about 93% seen once. The gene calls are TRBV9 and TRBJ2-3; 9 bases align to TRBD2. This clonotype originated in a human donor in good health. Some clones in this sample may be carry-over from other donors' samples. Sequencing was carried out using PBMCs. The chain's CDR3 is CASSLLAGVGTDTQYF. In DNA form, the CDR3 reads TGTGCCAGCAGCTTATTAGCGGGAGTTGGCACAGATACGCAGTATTTT. Based on the CDR3 plus reference TRBV9 and TRBJ2-3, the full variable domain is DSGVTQTPKHLITATGQRVTLRCSPRSGDLSVYWYQQSLDQGLQFLIQYYNGEERAKGNILERFSAQQFPDLHSELNLSSLELGDSALYFCASSLLAGVGTDTQYFGPGTRLTVL.